This T cell receptor (beta chain) is from a study of long-term antiretroviral therapy in people with HIV (dated by TCRdb to between 2021 and 2023). About the full investigation: The earliest samples were collected roughly a decade before the 2015 WHO recommendation for immediate ART, at a time when ART was usually postponed until CD4 counts fell. A retrospective serial study tested whether ART initiation and durable HIV suppression were associated with changes in peripheral blood TRB repertoire composition and diversity. No cross-contamination during QIAcube processing was seen in test extractions of a monoclonal T-cell line run alongside roughly 30 polyclonal samples. From fewer than 35 adults with confirmed HIV infection, the cohort provided 150 to 200 cryopreserved PBMC samples, gathered serially across a mean of around six years (range 1-12). Of the roughly 30 participants with HIV, 10 to 11 were female. The paper as a whole reports these results and caveats: CDR3 length ranges in HIV repertoires were narrower than in controls, and network structure suggested an antigen-experienced repertoire with only a slight naive shift after ART. The samples span the years 2004 to 2017, and the ART regimens used may be less effective than current regimens. Limited PBMC availability meant only the TCR beta chain was sequenced, without alpha chain pairing. Inferences about post-ART repertoire changes were limited because no data were available on ART adherence, viral resistance or therapy changes. Starting ART was linked to a significant rise in TRB diversity, yet even with long-term ART the diversity remained significantly lower than in transplant donor controls. The repertoire was dominated across all time points by expanded TRB clones identified before ART initiation, although this dominance was seen to fluctuate and to decrease in many PLHIV after ART. Because pre-ART samples had limited cell numbers, unsorted PBMC were profiled rather than sorted CD4+ and CD8+ T cells.

Note on this clone: Its antigen remains unidentified. Base qualities are not provided; no much larger clone lies one nucleotide away.

V is cut back by 8 bases and J by 7 bases, with 5 bases in the junction unmatched. The CDR3 numbers 13 residues from cysteine through phenylalanine. CDR3 DNA only is kept here, 39 bases in frame from base 1. From the germline V gene (reference sequence), CDR1 is LNHDA and CDR2 is SQIVND. Sequencing of the TRB variable region was done with the immunoSEQ hsTCRB v3.0 assay at survey level resolution. A depth of roughly 35,000-55,000 T-cell genomes per sample was targeted for TRB sequencing. TRB libraries were pooled and sequenced on an Illumina MiSeq using a v3 150-cycle kit. For the original study's pipeline: Analysis of repertoires was carried out in R inside a reproducible Nextflow workflow spanning QC, data transformation and analysis. LymphoSeq2, an R package for exploring AIRR-Seq data, was used to implement the custom analyses. After excluding a handful of samples that yielded fewer than 5000 total TRB sequences, approximately 180 HIV repertoires remained for analysis. Among the 200 or so HIV repertoires that were kept, some 60 were collected before ART initiation and roughly 130 were collected after ART initiation. Repertoires were downsampled to 5000 TRB nucleotide sequences, and summary statistics were averaged over 100 downsampling iterations. TRB sequences were retained for analysis only if CDR3 regions of at least seven amino acids were present. Two measures captured diversity: a Shannon entropy-derived clonality score and the Gini coefficient. In repertoire networks, the top 5000 CDR3 amino acid sequences were linked whenever an edit distance of one separated two sequences. Antigen specificity groups and MHC restriction were predicted for TRB CDR3 amino acid sequences with GLIPH2. To flag known CMV, EBV, HIV or tissue antigen associations, CDR3 amino acid sequences were matched against VDJdb and McPAS-TCR. Pre-ART, post-ART and control groups were compared with Wilcoxon signed-rank tests and Holm-Bonferroni correction. TCRdb re-hosts the immuneACCESS table, in-frame sequences only. Its copies lack some clones; in the studies checked, an unresolved V gene accounts for under half of them, and the cause for the rest is not known. The V and J calls and clone size were taken over from that table, and D and trimming were inferred from the DNA. This sample has about 35,000 clones in its table, and approximately 72% of those were observed once. The ten largest clones add up to approximately 3.4% of the sample.

Inclusion was restricted to participants for whom at least one PBMC sample before ART initiation and at least two post-ART samples were available. Every participant with HIV received treatment in the United States of America. Before DNA extraction, cryopreserved samples of about 0.95-10 million PBMC were thawed and washed. At the time of the earliest PBMC sample for each participant with HIV, ages ranged from 23 to 54 years. Per participant, PBMC samples came from 1-4 timepoints prior to ART initiation and 2-8 timepoints following ART initiation, for a median of 7 samples. For every participant, serial HIV viral load, CD4+ T-cell count, ART history and demographic data were obtained. Genomic DNA was extracted from unsorted PBMC with a Qiagen kit on a QIAcube, processed in batches of 12 samples.

The rearranged chain carries TRBV19 and TRBJ1-5; 10 bases in between match TRBD1. Here the sequenced sample was unsorted PBMCs, taken 3 years after starting antiretroviral therapy. The clonotype was recovered from a man aged 50-60 years with HIV. The CDR3 protein sequence reads: CASRGTGDQPQHF. In nucleotides, the sequence is TGTGCCAGTCGCGGGACAGGGGACCAGCCCCAGCATTTT.